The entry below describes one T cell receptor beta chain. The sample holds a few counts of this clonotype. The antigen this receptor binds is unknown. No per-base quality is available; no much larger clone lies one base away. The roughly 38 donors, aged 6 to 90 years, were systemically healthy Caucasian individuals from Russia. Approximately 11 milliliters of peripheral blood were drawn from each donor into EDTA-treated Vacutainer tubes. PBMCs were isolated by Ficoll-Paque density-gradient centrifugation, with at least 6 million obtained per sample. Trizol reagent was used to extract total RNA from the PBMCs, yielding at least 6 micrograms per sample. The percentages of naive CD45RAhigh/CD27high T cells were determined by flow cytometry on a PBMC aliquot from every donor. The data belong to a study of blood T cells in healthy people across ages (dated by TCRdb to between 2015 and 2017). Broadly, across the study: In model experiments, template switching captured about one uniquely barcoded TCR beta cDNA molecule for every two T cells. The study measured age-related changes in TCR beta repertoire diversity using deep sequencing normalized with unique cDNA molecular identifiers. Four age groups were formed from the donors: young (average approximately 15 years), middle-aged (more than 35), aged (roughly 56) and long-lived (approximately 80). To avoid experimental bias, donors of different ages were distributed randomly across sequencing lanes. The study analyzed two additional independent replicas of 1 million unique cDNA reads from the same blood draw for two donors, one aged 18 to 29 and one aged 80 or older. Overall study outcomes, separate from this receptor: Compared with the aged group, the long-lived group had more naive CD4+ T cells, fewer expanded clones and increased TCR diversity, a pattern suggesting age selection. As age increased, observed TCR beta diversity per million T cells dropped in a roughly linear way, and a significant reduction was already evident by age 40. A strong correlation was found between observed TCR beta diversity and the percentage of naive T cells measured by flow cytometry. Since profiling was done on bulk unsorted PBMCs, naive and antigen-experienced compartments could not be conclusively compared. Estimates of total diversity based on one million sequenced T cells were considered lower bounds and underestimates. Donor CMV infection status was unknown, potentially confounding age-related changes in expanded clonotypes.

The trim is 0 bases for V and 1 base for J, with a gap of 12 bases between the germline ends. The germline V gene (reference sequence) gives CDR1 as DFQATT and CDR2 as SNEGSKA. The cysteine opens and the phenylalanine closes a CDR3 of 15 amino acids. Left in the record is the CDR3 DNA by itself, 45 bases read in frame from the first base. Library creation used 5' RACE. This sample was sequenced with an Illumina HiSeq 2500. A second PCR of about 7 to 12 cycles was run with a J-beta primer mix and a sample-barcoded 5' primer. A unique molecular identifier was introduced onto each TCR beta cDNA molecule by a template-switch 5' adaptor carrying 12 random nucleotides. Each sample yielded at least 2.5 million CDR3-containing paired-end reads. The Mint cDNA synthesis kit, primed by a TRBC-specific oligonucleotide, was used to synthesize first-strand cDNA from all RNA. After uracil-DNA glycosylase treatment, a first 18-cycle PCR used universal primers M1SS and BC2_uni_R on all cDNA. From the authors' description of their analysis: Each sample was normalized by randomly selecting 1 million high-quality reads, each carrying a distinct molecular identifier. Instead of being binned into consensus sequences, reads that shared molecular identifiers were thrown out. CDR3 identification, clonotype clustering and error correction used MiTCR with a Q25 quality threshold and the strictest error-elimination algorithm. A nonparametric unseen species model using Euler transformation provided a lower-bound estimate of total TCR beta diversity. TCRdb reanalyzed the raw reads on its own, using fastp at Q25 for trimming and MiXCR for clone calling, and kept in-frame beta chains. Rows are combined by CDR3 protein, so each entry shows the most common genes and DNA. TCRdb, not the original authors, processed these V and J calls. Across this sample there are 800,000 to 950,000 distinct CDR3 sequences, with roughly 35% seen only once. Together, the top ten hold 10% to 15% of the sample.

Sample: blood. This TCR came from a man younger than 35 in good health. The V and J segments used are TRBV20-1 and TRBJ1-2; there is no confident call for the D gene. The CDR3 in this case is CSARDSQDGNYGYTF. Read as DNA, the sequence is TGCAGTGCTAGAGATTCCCAGGACGGTAACTATGGCTACACCTTC.